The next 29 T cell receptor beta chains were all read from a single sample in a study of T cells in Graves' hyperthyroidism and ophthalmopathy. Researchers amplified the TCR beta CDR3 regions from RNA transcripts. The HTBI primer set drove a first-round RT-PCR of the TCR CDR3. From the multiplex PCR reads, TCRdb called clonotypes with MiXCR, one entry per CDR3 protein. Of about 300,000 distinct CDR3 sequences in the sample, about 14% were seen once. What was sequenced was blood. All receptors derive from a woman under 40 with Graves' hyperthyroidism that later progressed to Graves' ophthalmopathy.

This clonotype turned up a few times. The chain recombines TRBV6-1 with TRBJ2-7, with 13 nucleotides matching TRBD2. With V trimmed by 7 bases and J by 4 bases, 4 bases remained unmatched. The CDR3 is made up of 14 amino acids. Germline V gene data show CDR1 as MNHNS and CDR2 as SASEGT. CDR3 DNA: TGTGCCAGCACCTGGACTAGCGGGAGTTACGAGCAGTACTTC. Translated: CASTWTSGSYEQYF.

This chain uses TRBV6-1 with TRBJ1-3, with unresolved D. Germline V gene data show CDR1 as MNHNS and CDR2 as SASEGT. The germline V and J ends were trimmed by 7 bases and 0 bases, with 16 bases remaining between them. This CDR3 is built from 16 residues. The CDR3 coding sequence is TGTGCCAGCACCTACCCCTCGGTGCCCTCTGGAAACACCATATATTTT. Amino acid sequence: CASTYPSVPSGNTIYF.

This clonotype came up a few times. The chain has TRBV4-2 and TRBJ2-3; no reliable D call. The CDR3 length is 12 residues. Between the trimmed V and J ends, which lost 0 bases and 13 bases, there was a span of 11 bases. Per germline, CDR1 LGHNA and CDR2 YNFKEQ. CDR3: CASSQEGSRKYF. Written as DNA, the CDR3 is TGTGCCAGCAGCCAAGAAGGCTCAAGGAAGTATTTT.

CDR3 DNA: TGCAGTGCGGGAGGACTAGCGGGAGTTGAATACGAGCAGTACTTC. As protein: CSAGGLAGVEYEQYF. The chain combines TRBV20-1 with TRBJ2-7, with TRBD2 matching 13 bases. The CDR3 covers 15 residues. Trimming at V came to 6 bases and at J to 4 bases, leaving 9 bases not matched to a gene. Germline-derived CDR1 and CDR2 are DFQATT and SNEGSKA (reference sequence).

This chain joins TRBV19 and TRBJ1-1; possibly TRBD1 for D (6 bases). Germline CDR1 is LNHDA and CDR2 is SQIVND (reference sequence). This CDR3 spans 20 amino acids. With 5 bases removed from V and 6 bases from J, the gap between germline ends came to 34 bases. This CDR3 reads CASSPASRWGRDNRRSEAFF. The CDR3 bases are TGTGCCAGTAGTCCCGCATCTCGATGGGGGAGGGACAACAGAAGGTCTGAAGCTTTCTTT.

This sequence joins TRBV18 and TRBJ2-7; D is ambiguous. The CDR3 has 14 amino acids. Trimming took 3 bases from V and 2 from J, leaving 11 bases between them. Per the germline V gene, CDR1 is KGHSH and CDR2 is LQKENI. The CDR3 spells CASSPVRMPYEQYF. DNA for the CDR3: TGTGCCAGCTCACCCGTCCGGATGCCCTACGAGCAGTACTTC.

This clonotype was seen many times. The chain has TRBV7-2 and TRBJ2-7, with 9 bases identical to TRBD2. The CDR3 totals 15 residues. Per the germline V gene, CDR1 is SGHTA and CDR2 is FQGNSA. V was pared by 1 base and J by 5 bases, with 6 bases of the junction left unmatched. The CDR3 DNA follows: TGTGCCAGCAGCTTAGAGGCGGGAGGGCCCAACGAGCAGTACTTC. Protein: CASSLEAGGPNEQYF.

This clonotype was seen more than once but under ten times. The CDR3 protein is CASSSSPGSGNTIYF. The CDR3 DNA reads TGTGCCAGCAGCTCGTCCCCGGGGTCGGGAAACACCATATATTTT. The chain recombines TRBV7-2 with TRBJ1-3; no clear D gene. Germline CDR1 reads SGHTA; CDR2 reads FQGNSA. Trimming took 4 bases from V and 4 from J, leaving 14 bases between them. The CDR3 extends over 15 amino acids.

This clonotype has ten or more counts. For the CDR3, the DNA is TGTGCCAGCAGTTTGGCCCCTAACTACGAGCAGTACTTC. Protein: CASSLAPNYEQYF. The chain joins TRBV27 to TRBJ2-7; D is undetermined. CDR3 length: 13 amino acids. Germline CDR1 reads MNHEY; CDR2 reads SMNVEV (reference sequence). Trimming stripped 3 bases from V and 3 bases from J, with 9 bases between.

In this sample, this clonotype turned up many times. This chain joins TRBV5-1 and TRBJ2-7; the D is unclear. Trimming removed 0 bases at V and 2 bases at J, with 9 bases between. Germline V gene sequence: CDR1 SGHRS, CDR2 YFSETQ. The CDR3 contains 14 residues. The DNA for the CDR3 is TGCGCCAGCAGCTTGGCGGGCGAGCCCTACGAGCAGTACTTC. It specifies CASSLAGEPYEQYF.

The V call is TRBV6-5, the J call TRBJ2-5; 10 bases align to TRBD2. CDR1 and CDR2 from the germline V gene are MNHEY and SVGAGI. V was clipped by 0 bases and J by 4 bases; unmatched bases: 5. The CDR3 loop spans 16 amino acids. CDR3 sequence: CASSYSKPSGRETQYF. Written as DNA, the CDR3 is TGTGCCAGCAGTTACTCGAAACCTAGCGGGAGAGAGACCCAGTACTTC.

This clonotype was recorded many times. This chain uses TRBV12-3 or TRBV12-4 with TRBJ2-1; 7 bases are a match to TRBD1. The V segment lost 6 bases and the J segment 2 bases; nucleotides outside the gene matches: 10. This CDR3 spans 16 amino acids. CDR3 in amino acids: CASSPPGGGTYNEQFF. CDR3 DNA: TGTGCCAGCAGCCCACCAGGGGGTGGAACCTACAATGAGCAGTTCTTC.

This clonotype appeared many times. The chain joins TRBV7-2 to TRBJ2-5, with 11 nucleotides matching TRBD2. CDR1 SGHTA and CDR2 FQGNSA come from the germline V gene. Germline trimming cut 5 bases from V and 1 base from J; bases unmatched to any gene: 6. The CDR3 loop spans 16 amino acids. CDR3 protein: CASSLLTSGSQETQYF. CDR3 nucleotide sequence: TGTGCCAGCAGCCTCCTAACTAGCGGGAGCCAAGAGACCCAGTACTTC. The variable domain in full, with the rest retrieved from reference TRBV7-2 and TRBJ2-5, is GAGVSQSPSNKVTEKGKDVELRCDPISGHTALYWYRQSLGQGLEFLIYFQGNSAPDKSGLPSDRFSAERTGGSVSTLTIQRTQQEDSAVYLCASSLLTSGSQETQYFGPGTRLLVL.

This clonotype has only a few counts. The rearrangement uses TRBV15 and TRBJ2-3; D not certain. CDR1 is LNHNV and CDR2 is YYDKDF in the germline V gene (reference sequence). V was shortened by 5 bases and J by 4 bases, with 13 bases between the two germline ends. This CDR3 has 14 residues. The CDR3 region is CATSARPPPDTQYF. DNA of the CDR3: TGTGCCACCAGCGCGCGACCCCCTCCAGATACGCAGTATTTT.

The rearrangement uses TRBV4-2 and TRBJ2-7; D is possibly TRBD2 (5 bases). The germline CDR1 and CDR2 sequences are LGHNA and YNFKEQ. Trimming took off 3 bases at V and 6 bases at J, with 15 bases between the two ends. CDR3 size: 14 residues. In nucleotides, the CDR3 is TGTGCCAGCAGCCAGGCTAGGGAGAGGGCCGAGCAGTACTTC. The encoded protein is CASSQARERAEQYF.

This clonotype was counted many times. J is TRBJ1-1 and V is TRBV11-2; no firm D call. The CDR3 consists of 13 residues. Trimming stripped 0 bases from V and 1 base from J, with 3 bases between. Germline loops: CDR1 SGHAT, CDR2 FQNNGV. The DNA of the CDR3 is TGTGCCAGCAGCTTAGACAAGAACACTGAAGCTTTCTTT. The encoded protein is CASSLDKNTEAFF.

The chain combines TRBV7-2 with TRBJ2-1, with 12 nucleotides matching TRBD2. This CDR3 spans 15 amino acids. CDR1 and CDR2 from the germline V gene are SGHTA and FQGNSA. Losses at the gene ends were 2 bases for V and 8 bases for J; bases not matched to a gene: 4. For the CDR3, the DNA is TGTGCCAGCAGCTTATTCGGGACTAGCGGGCATGAGCAGTTCTTC. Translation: CASSLFGTSGHEQFF. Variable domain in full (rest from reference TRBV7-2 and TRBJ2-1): GAGVSQSPSNKVTEKGKDVELRCDPISGHTALYWYRQSLGQGLEFLIYFQGNSAPDKSGLPSDRFSAERTGGSVSTLTIQRTQQEDSAVYLCASSLFGTSGHEQFFGPGTRLTVL.

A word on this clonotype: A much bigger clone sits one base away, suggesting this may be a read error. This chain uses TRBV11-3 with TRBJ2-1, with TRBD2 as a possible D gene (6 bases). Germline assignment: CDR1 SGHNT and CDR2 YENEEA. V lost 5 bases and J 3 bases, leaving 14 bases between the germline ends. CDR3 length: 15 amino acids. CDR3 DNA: TGTGCCAGCAGCCCCGACCAAGCGGGCTACAATGAGCAGTTCTTC. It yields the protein CASSPDQAGYNEQFF. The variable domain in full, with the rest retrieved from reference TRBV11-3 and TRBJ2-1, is EAGVVQSPRYKIIEKKQPVAFWCNPISGHNTLYWYLQNLGQGPELLIRYENEEAVDDSQLPKDRFSAERLKGVDSTLKIQPAELGDSAVYLCASSPDQAGYNEQFFGPGTRLTVL.

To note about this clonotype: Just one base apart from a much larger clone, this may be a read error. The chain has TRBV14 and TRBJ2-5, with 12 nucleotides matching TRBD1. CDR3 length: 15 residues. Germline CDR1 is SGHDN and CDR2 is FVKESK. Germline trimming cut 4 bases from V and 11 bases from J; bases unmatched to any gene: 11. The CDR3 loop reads CASSLRPGQGAQQYF. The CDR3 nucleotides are TGTGCCAGCAGCCTTAGACCGGGACAGGGGGCGCAACAGTACTTC. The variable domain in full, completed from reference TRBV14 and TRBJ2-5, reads EAGVTQFPSHSVIEKGQTVTLRCDPISGHDNLYWYRRVMGKEIKFLLHFVKESKQDESGMPNNRFLAERTGGTYSTLKVQPAELEDSGVYFCASSLRPGQGAQQYFGPGTRLLVL.

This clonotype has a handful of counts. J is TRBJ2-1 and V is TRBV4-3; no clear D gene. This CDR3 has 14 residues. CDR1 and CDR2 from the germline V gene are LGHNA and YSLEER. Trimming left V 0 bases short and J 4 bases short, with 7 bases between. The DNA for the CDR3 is TGCGCCAGCAGCCAAGATCACCTTTACAATGAGCAGTTCTTC. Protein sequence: CASSQDHLYNEQFF.

CDR3 nucleotide sequence: TGTGCCAGCAGTCCGTGCCGGATGGAGACCCAGTACTTC. Its translation is CASSPCRMETQYF. The J gene is TRBJ2-5, the V gene TRBV12-3 or TRBV12-4; no firm D call. Trimming removed 5 bases from V and 5 bases from J, with 12 bases in between. The CDR3 runs to 13 residues.

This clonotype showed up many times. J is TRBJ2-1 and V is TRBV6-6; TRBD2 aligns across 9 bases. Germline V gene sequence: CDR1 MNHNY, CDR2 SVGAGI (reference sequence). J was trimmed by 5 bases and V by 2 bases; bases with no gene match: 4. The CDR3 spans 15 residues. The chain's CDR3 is CASSYGGRANNEQFF. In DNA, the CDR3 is TGTGCCAGCAGTTACGGCGGGAGGGCCAACAATGAGCAGTTCTTC.

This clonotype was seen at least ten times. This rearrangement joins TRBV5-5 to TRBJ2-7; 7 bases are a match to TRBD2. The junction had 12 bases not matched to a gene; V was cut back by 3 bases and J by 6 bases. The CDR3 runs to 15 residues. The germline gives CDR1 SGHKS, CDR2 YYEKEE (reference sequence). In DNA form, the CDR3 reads TGTGCCAGCAGCTCCAGACTAGCAGATGAACTCGAGCAGTACTTC. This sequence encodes CASSSRLADELEQYF.

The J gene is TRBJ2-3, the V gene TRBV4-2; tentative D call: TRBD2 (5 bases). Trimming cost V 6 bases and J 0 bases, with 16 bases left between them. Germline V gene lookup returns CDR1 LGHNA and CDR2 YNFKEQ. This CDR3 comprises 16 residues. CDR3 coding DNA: TGTGCCAGCAGAGAATTGAGCGGAGTCAGCACAGATACGCAGTATTTT. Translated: CASRELSGVSTDTQYF.

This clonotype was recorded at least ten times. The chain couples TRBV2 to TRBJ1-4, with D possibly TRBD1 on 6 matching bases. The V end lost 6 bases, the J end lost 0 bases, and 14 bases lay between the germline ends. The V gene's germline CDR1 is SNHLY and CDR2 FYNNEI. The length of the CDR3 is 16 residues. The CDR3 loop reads CASSDGTPSTNEKLFF. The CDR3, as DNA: TGTGCCAGCAGCGATGGGACACCATCAACTAATGAAAAACTGTTTTTT.

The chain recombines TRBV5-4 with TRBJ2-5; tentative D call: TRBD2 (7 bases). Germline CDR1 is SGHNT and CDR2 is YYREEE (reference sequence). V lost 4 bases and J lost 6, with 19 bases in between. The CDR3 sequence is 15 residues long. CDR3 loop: CASSPAGRGGQTQYF. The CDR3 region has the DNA TGTGCCAGCAGCCCTGCGGGGAGGGGGGGACAGACCCAGTACTTC.

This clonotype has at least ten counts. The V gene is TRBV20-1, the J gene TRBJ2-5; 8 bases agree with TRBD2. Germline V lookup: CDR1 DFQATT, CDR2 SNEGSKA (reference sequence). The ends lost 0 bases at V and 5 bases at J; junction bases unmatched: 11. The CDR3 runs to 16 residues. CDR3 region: CSARDFRTGGPETQYF. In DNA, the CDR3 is TGCAGTGCTAGAGATTTTAGGACGGGAGGGCCGGAGACCCAGTACTTC.

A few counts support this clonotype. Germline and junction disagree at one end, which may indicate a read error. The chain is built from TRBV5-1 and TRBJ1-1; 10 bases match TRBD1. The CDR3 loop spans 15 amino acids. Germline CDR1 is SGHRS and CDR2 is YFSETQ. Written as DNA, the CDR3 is TGCGCCAGCAGCTCCATGGGACAGGGGAACACTGAAACTTTCTTT. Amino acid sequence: CASSSMGQGNTETFF.

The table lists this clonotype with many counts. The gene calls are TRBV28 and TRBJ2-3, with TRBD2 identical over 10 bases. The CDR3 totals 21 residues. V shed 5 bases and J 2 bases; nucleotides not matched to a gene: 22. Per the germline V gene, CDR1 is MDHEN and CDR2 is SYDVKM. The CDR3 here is CASSLPWIAGGRHPNTDTQYF. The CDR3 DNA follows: TGTGCCAGCAGTCTTCCTTGGATAGCGGGAGGCCGACACCCTAACACAGATACGCAGTATTTT.